This TCR beta chain was profiled in a study of cytomegalovirus exposure and HLA in healthy donors. There are a few counts of this clone. Trimming left V 0 bases short and J 0 bases short, with 10 bases between. This CDR3 has 17 amino acids. Looked up from germline, CDR1 is SGDLS and CDR2 is YYNGEE. The PCR employed 60 Vbeta primers together with 13 Jbeta primers. The data were produced by immunoSEQ multiplex PCR, yet TCRdb's version contains in-frame clones alone and is incomplete. In the table there are under 200,000 clones, 73% of which are singletons. This clonotype originated in a young woman in good health and CMV-seropositive. The V and J genes are TRBV9 and TRBJ1-6; D remains ambiguous. Input material: PBMCs. The CDR3 region has the DNA TGTGCCAGCAGCGTAGAACCTTCCAGCTCCTATAATTCACCCCTCCACTTT. Protein sequence: CASSVEPSSSYNSPLHF.